This T cell receptor beta chain was retrieved from a study of regulatory T cells in long-lasting Graves disease. This clonotype was counted ten times or more. Time point of the sample: newly diagnosed GD, antithyroid drugs for less than 3 months. Construction of the TCR library relied on RNA isolated from PBMCs. Arm-PCR of CDR3 regions and iRepertoire HTBI primers were used to build TCR beta libraries. Using its own MiXCR run on the multiplex PCR reads, TCRdb lists one record per CDR3 protein. The sample contains 320,000 or so distinct CDR3 sequences, about 18% of which appear only once. This clonotype originated in a female donor with Graves disease. The starting material was peripheral blood mononuclear cells (PBMCs), obtained at new diagnosis, from a patient treated with antithyroid drugs.

CDR3 region: CASGLSGLAPDTQYF. In DNA form, the CDR3 reads TGTGCCAGCGGACTCTCGGGACTAGCGCCCGATACGCAGTATTTT. V usage is TRBV12-3 or TRBV12-4 and J usage is TRBJ2-3; 10 bases fit TRBD2. Trimming at V came to 8 bases and at J to 6 bases, leaving 11 bases not matched to a gene. The CDR3 is made up of 15 amino acids.